The rows below give T cell receptor beta chains drawn from one sample of a study of T cell clonotyping in hematopoietic cell transplantation. The protocol was immunoSEQ multiplex PCR, while the TCRdb copy is restricted to in-frame clones and leaves out a portion. The profile shows tens of thousands of clones, over 60% of them singletons. Here the sequenced sample was peripheral blood mononuclear cells, taken before stem cell transplant. The receptors derive from a man in his fifties or sixties with myelodysplastic syndrome. Some clones in this sample may be carry-over from other donors' samples. CDR3s include the opening cysteine and the closing phenylalanine or tryptophan. The D gene is left open where the match is weak.

J gene,D gene,V gene,CDR3 DNA,CDR3 protein
TRBJ1-2,NA,TRBV11-2,TGTGCCAGCAGCTTAGACGCAGTGGGCTATGGCTACACCTTC,CASSLDAVGYGYTF
TRBJ2-7,TRBD1,TRBV30,TGTGCCCGGGGGACAGGGGGAACCTACGAGCAGTACTTC,CARGTGGTYEQYF
TRBJ2-6,NA,TRBV5-1,TGCGCCAGCAAGAACTCTGGGGCCAACGTCCTGACTTTC,CASKNSGANVLTF
TRBJ1-2,NA,TRBV4-1,TGCGCCAGCAGCCGACACAGGGAGGCGGAAGGCTACACCTTC,CASSRHREAEGYTF
TRBJ1-2,NA,TRBV19,TGTGCCAGTAGTGGAAGCGGACTATCCTATGGCTACACCTTC,CASSGSGLSYGYTF
TRBJ1-2,TRBD1,TRBV6-5,TGTGCCAGCAGTTACAGGACAGGACGACTTAACTATGGCTACACCTTC,CASSYRTGRLNYGYTF
TRBJ2-1,NA,TRBV6-4,TGTGCCAGCAGTGAAGAGGGGGGCAGCTCCTACAATGAGCAGTTCTTC,CASSEEGGSSYNEQFF
TRBJ1-1,NA,TRBV7-8,TGTGCCAGCAGCTCCCGGACGGTGAACACTGAAGCTTTCTTT,CASSSRTVNTEAFF
TRBJ2-1,NA,TRBV27,TGTGCCAGCAGTTTCGCGGGGCTAACCTACAATGAGCAGTTCTTC,CASSFAGLTYNEQFF
TRBJ2-7,NA,TRBV5-6,TGTGCCAGCAGCTTAAGTTCCTACGAGCAGTACTTC,CASSLSSYEQYF
TRBJ1-2,TRBD1,TRBV25-1,TGTGCCAGCAGTGCATCAGGGGGACGTCGTACTTATGGCTACACCTTC,CASSASGGRRTYGYTF
TRBJ2-5,TRBD1,TRBV28,TGTGCCAGCAGTTTGCTATGGAGACAGGGGTACCAAGAGACCCAGTACTTC,CASSLLWRQGYQETQYF